These T cell receptor beta chains were read from a single sample in a study of T cell repertoires in cytomegalovirus infection. One entry per CDR3 protein results from TCRdb running MiXCR on the reads. The sample lists roughly 990,000 distinct CDR3 sequences, 25% to 40% occurring once. The antigens these receptors bind are not known. The material sequenced was cultured CD8+ T cells from PBMCs, taken from culture after CMV antigen stimulation. The receptor set was obtained from a human donor in good health (CMV status not recorded). Some clones in this sample may be carry-over from other donors' samples. CDR3s include the opening cysteine and the closing phenylalanine or tryptophan. The D gene is left open where the match is weak. Clone sizes are given selectively: once, few, many, or a class where the clone is expanded.

d_call j_call clone_size v_call cdr3_aa cdr3_nt
NA TRBJ1-4 NA TRBV7-8 CASSYLAGKNEKLFF TGTGCCAGCAGTTATCTGGCAGGAAAAAATGAAAAACTGTTTTTT
NA TRBJ2-4 NA TRBV2 CASSDSRDPKNIQYF TGTGCCAGCAGTGACTCCCGGGACCCCAAAAACATTCAGTACTTC
TRBD1 TRBJ2-1 many TRBV7-2 CASSPRGQYNEQFF TGTGCCAGCAGCCCCAGGGGACAGTACAATGAGCAGTTCTTC
NA TRBJ1-6 NA TRBV7-9 CASSSQEGKNSPLHF TGTGCCAGCAGCTCACAAGAGGGAAAGAATTCACCCCTCCACTTT
NA TRBJ1-2 NA TRBV25-1 CASPPQGVRDYTF TGTGCCAGCCCTCCACAGGGTGTCCGTGACTACACCTTC
NA TRBJ1-5 NA TRBV27 CASSLIGSGSNQPQHF TGTGCCAGCAGTTTGATTGGTAGTGGTAGCAATCAGCCCCAGCATTTT
NA TRBJ1-6 few TRBV7-9 CASSLGHPYNSPLHF TGTGCCAGCAGCTTAGGCCACCCTTATAATTCACCCCTCCACTTT
NA TRBJ2-1 many TRBV19 CASTSHGGVNEQFF TGTGCCAGTACGAGCCACGGCGGGGTGAACGAGCAGTTCTTC
NA TRBJ1-5 NA TRBV20-1 CSARERWDYQPQHF TGCAGTGCTAGAGAGCGGTGGGACTATCAGCCCCAGCATTTT
TRBD2 TRBJ2-1 NA TRBV12-3/TRBV12-4 CASSLVLAGGPEDNEQFF TGTGCCAGCAGTTTAGTACTAGCGGGGGGGCCGGAAGACAATGAGCAGTTCTTC